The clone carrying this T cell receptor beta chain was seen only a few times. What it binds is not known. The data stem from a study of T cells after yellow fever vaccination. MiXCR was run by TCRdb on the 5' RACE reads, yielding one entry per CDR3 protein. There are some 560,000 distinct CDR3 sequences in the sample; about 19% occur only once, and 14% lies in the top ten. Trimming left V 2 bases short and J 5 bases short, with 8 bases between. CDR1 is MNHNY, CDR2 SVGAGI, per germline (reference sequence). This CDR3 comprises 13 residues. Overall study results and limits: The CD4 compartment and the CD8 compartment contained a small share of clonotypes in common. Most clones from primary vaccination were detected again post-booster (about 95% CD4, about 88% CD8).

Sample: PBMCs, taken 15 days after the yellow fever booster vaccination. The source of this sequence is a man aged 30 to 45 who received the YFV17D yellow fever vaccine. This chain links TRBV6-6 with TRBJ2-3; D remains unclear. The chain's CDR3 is CASSYGVQDTQYF. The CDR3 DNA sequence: TGTGCCAGCAGTTACGGCGTGCAAGATACGCAGTATTTT.